The rows below give T cell receptor beta chains drawn from one sample of a study of OX40 agonist ivuxolimab in advanced cancers. Profiling relied on immunoSEQ multiplex PCR, and the TCRdb table lists in-frame clones only, not all of them. The repertoire holds roughly 120,000 clones, with approximately 90% as singletons. The source material was CD4+ or CD8+ T cells sorted from blood, sampled in a trial of the OX40 agonist ivuxolimab. The receptors shown here come from an adult with an advanced solid tumor such as melanoma, head and neck, liver or kidney cancer. Both conserved end residues are part of each CDR3. The order of the fields is clone size, J gene, D gene, V gene, CDR3 protein, CDR3 DNA. A D gene is named only where the DNA matches it firmly. Only some rows state a clone size, as once, few, many or a class for expanded clones.

clone size: .
J gene: TRBJ2-2
D gene: .
V gene: TRBV7-9
CDR3 protein: CASSLARGQTRDTGELFF
CDR3 DNA: TGTGCCAGCAGCTTAGCACGGGGCCAGACCAGGGACACCGGGGAGCTGTTTTTT

clone size: .
J gene: TRBJ2-3
D gene: TRBD2
V gene: TRBV7-7
CDR3 protein: CASSLGLAGGENTQYF
CDR3 DNA: TGTGCTAGCAGCTTAGGACTAGCGGGAGGGGAAAATACGCAGTATTTT

clone size: .
J gene: TRBJ2-7
D gene: .
V gene: TRBV9
CDR3 protein: CASSPRIAEGLAEQYF
CDR3 DNA: TGTGCCAGCAGCCCCCGAATAGCGGAGGGGCTCGCCGAGCAGTACTTC

clone size: .
J gene: TRBJ1-1
D gene: TRBD1
V gene: TRBV5-6
CDR3 protein: CASSPNQGGEAFF
CDR3 DNA: TGTGCCAGCAGCCCGAACCAGGGGGGTGAAGCTTTCTTT

clone size: .
J gene: TRBJ1-1
D gene: TRBD1
V gene: TRBV7-8
CDR3 protein: CASSLNRGQGAEAFF
CDR3 DNA: TGTGCCAGCAGCCTAAACAGGGGCCAGGGGGCTGAAGCTTTCTTT

clone size: .
J gene: TRBJ1-1
D gene: TRBD1
V gene: TRBV29-1
CDR3 protein: CSGETGGNPNTEAFF
CDR3 DNA: TGCAGCGGGGAGACAGGGGGTAACCCGAACACTGAAGCTTTCTTT

clone size: once
J gene: TRBJ2-2
D gene: TRBD2
V gene: TRBV19
CDR3 protein: CASSPGLGATGELFF
CDR3 DNA: TGTGCCAGTAGTCCGGGACTAGGAGCCACCGGGGAGCTGTTTTTT

clone size: .
J gene: TRBJ2-7
D gene: TRBD2
V gene: TRBV28
CDR3 protein: CASTPLGRGGPYEQYF
CDR3 DNA: TGTGCCAGCACCCCACTTGGTAGGGGAGGGCCCTACGAGCAGTACTTC

clone size: once
J gene: TRBJ2-3
D gene: TRBD1
V gene: TRBV28
CDR3 protein: CASWDRVGPDTQYF
CDR3 DNA: TGTGCCAGCTGGGACAGGGTTGGACCAGATACGCAGTATTTT

clone size: .
J gene: TRBJ2-3
D gene: TRBD2
V gene: TRBV5-1
CDR3 protein: CASSLTTSGPGFSQYF
CDR3 DNA: TGCGCCAGCAGCTTGACGACTAGCGGTCCCGGATTTTCGCAGTATTTT

clone size: .
J gene: TRBJ1-3
D gene: TRBD1
V gene: TRBV5-4
CDR3 protein: CASSTGQRYSGNTIYF
CDR3 DNA: TGTGCCAGCAGCACGGGACAGCGTTACTCTGGAAACACCATATATTTT

clone size: .
J gene: TRBJ1-5
D gene: TRBD1
V gene: TRBV27
CDR3 protein: CASSPKGRTGPNQPQHF
CDR3 DNA: TGTGCCAGCAGTCCCAAGGGGAGGACAGGGCCCAATCAGCCCCAGCATTTT